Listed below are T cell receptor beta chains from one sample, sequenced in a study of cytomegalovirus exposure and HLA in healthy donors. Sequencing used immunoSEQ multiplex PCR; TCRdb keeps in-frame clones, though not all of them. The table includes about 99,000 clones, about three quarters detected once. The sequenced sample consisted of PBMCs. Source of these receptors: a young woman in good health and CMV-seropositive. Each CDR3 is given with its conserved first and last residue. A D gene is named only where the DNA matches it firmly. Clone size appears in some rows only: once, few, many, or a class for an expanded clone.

CDR3 protein: CASSAPGLGLDDEQFF; CDR3 DNA: TGTGCCAGCAGTGCACCGGGACTAGGGCTTGACGATGAGCAGTTCTTC; clone size: medium-sized; D gene: TRBD2; V gene: TRBV6-1; J gene: TRBJ2-1
CDR3 protein: CASSLAADRYNEQFF; CDR3 DNA: TGTGCCAGCAGCCTAGCGGCAGACCGGTACAATGAGCAGTTCTTC; clone size: -; D gene: TRBD2; V gene: TRBV28; J gene: TRBJ2-1
CDR3 protein: CASGVGGGGDYGYTF; CDR3 DNA: TGTGCCAGCGGCGTCGGGGGAGGGGGGGACTATGGCTACACCTTC; clone size: -; D gene: -; V gene: TRBV27; J gene: TRBJ1-2
CDR3 protein: CASSVDRVPDTQYF; CDR3 DNA: TGTGCCAGCAGCGTGGACAGGGTTCCAGATACGCAGTATTTT; clone size: -; D gene: TRBD1; V gene: TRBV5-6; J gene: TRBJ2-3
CDR3 protein: CASSLQPGVTGEQYF; CDR3 DNA: TGTGCCAGCAGCTTGCAGCCGGGAGTGACGGGCGAGCAGTACTTC; clone size: -; D gene: -; V gene: TRBV5-4; J gene: TRBJ2-7
CDR3 protein: CAWSPLGTGDGYTF; CDR3 DNA: TGTGCCTGGAGTCCGTTAGGGACAGGGGACGGCTACACCTTC; clone size: -; D gene: TRBD1; V gene: TRBV30; J gene: TRBJ1-2
CDR3 protein: CASSYVLAGANEQFF; CDR3 DNA: TGTGCCAGCAGTTATGTACTAGCGGGTGCCAATGAGCAGTTCTTC; clone size: -; D gene: TRBD2; V gene: TRBV27; J gene: TRBJ2-1
CDR3 protein: CASSSLGGNTEAFF; CDR3 DNA: TGTGCCAGCAGCAGCCTGGGGGGGAACACTGAAGCTTTCTTT; clone size: -; D gene: -; V gene: TRBV5-5; J gene: TRBJ1-1
CDR3 protein: CASSYGTVTGELFF; CDR3 DNA: TGCGCCAGCAGCTACGGGACAGTCACCGGGGAGCTGTTTTTT; clone size: -; D gene: TRBD1; V gene: TRBV5-1; J gene: TRBJ2-2
CDR3 protein: CSAGDIGETQYF; CDR3 DNA: TGCAGCGCAGGGGACATCGGAGAGACCCAGTACTTC; clone size: -; D gene: -; V gene: TRBV29-1; J gene: TRBJ2-5
CDR3 protein: CASSSSTLSTEAFF; CDR3 DNA: TGCGCCAGCAGCTCCTCCACTTTAAGCACTGAAGCTTTCTTT; clone size: -; D gene: -; V gene: TRBV5-1; J gene: TRBJ1-1
CDR3 protein: CASSLALLGELAKNIQYF; CDR3 DNA: TGTGCCAGCAGCTTAGCGCTCCTCGGTGAACTAGCCAAAAACATTCAGTACTTC; clone size: few; D gene: -; V gene: TRBV7-8; J gene: TRBJ2-4
CDR3 protein: CASSAGLALYNEQFF; CDR3 DNA: TGTGCCAGCAGCGCGGGACTAGCGCTTTACAATGAGCAGTTCTTC; clone size: once; D gene: TRBD2; V gene: TRBV9; J gene: TRBJ2-1
CDR3 protein: CASSLGGVIYEQYF; CDR3 DNA: TGCGCCAGCAGCTTGGGAGGTGTGATCTACGAGCAGTACTTC; clone size: -; D gene: -; V gene: TRBV5-1; J gene: TRBJ2-7
CDR3 protein: CASSLGAATEAFF; CDR3 DNA: TGCGCCAGCAGTCTAGGAGCCGCCACTGAAGCTTTCTTT; clone size: -; D gene: -; V gene: TRBV4-1; J gene: TRBJ1-1
CDR3 protein: CAWRFGQGYNEQFF; CDR3 DNA: TGTGCCTGGAGGTTTGGACAGGGTTACAATGAGCAGTTCTTC; clone size: -; D gene: TRBD1; V gene: TRBV30; J gene: TRBJ2-1
CDR3 protein: CASSSPYQQGGYTF; CDR3 DNA: TGTGCCAGCAGTTCCCCGTACCAACAGGGGGGCTACACCTTC; clone size: -; D gene: TRBD1; V gene: TRBV28; J gene: TRBJ1-2
CDR3 protein: CASSPGQSLNYGYTF; CDR3 DNA: TGTGCCAGCTCACCGGGACAGAGCCTTAACTATGGCTACACCTTC; clone size: -; D gene: TRBD1; V gene: TRBV18; J gene: TRBJ1-2
CDR3 protein: CASSSIGEQFF; CDR3 DNA: TGTGCCAGCAGCTCGATCGGTGAGCAGTTCTTC; clone size: -; D gene: -; V gene: TRBV11-2; J gene: TRBJ2-1